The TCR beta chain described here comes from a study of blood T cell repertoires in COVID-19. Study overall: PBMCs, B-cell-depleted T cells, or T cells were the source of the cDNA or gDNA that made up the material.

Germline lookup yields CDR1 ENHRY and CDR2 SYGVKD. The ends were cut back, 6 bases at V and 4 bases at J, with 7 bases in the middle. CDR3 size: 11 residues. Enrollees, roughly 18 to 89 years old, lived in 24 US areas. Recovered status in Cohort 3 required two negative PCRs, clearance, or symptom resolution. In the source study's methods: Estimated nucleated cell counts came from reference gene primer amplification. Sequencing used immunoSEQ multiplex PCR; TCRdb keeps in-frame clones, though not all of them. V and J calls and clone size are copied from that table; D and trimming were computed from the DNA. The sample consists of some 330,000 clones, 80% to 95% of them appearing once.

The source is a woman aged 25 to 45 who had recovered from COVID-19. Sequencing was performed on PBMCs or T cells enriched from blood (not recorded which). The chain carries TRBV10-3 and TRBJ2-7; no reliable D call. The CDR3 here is CAIRAEYEQYF. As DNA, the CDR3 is TGTGCCATCAGGGCAGAATACGAGCAGTACTTC.